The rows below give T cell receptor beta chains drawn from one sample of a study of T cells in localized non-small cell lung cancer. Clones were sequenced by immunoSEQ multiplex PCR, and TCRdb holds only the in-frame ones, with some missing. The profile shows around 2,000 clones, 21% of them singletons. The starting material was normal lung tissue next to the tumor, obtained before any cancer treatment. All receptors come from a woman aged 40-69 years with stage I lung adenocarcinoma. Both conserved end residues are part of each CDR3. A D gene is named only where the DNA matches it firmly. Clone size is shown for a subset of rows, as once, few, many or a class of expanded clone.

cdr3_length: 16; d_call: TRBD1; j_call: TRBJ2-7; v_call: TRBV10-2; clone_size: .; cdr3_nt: TGCGCCAGGACGGACAGGGGGAGCAGAAGCTCCTACGAGCAGTACTTC; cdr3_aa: CARTDRGSRSSYEQYF
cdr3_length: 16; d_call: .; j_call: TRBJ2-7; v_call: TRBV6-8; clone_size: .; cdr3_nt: TGTGCCAGCAGTTACACAGGGTGGGGAAGGCTGAGGGAGCAGTACTTC; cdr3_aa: CASSYTGWGRLREQYF
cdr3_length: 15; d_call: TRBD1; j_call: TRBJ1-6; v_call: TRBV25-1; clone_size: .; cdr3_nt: TGTGCCAGCGGAAGTGACAGGGAGGTTAATTCACCCCTCCACTTT; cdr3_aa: CASGSDREVNSPLHF
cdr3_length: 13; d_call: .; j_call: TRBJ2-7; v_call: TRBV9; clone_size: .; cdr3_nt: TGTGCCAGCCACCGGGACCACCCCTACGAGCAGTACTTC; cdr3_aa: CASHRDHPYEQYF
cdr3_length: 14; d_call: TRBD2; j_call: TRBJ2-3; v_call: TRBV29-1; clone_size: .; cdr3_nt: TGCAGCGTTGGAACTAGCGGGCGCTCGGATACGCAGTATTTT; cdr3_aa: CSVGTSGRSDTQYF
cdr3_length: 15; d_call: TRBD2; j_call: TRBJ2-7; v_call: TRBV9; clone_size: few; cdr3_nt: TGTGCCAGCAGCGTAGATCCTAGCGGGGGGTACGAGCAGTACTTC; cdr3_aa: CASSVDPSGGYEQYF
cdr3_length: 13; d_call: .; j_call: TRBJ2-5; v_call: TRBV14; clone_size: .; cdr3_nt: TGTGCCAGCAGCCAGTGGTCTCAAGAGACCCAGTACTTC; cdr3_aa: CASSQWSQETQYF
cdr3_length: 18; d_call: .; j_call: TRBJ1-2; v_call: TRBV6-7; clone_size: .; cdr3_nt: TGTGCCAGCAGTCTATTTCAGAATCGGTTTACAGGGAACTATGGCTACACCTTC; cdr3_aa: CASSLFQNRFTGNYGYTF
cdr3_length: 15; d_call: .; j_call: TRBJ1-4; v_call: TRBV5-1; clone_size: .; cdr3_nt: TGCGCCAGCAGCTTGGGGACAGTAACAAATGAAAAACTGTTTTTT; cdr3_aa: CASSLGTVTNEKLFF
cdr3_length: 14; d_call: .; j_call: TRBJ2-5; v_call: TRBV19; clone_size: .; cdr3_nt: TGTGCCAGTAGTAACCAGGGGCGGAGAGAGACCCAGTACTTC; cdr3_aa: CASSNQGRRETQYF
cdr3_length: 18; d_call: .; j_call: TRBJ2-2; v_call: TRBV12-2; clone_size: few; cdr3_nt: TGTGCCACCGGACTAGGGACTAGCGGGGGGGCCGAGACCGGGGAGCTGTTTTTT; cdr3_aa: CATGLGTSGGAETGELFF
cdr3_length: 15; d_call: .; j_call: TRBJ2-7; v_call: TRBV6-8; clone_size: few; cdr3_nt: TGTGCCAGCGACCTTACAGAGGGAGACTCCTACGAGCAGTACTTC; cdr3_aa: CASDLTEGDSYEQYF
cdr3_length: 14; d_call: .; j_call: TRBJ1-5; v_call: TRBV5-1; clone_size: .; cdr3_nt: TGCGCCAGCAGCAGAGGGGACAGCAATCAGCCCCAGCATTTT; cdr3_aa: CASSRGDSNQPQHF
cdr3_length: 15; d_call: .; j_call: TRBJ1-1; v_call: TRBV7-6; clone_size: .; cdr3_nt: TGTGCCAGCAGCTTAAATGGGGCGGGGAACACTGAAGCTTTCTTT; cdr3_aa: CASSLNGAGNTEAFF
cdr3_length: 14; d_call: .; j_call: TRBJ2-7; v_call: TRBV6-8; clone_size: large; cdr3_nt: TGTGCCAGCGGGCGGTCGGCGCTCACCTACGAGCAGTACTTC; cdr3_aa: CASGRSALTYEQYF
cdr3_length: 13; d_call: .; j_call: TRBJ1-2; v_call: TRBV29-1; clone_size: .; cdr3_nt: TGCAGCGTCCGGACAGACCCTAACTATGGCTACACCTTC; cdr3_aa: CSVRTDPNYGYTF
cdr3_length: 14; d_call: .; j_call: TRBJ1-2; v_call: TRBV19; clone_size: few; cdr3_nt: TGTGCCAGTAGTCGCAGGGTCGCTGACTATGGCTACACCTTC; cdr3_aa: CASSRRVADYGYTF
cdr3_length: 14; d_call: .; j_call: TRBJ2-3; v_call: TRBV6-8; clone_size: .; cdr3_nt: TGTGCCATCCACCCCGGGCCGACCACAGATACGCAGTATTTT; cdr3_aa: CAIHPGPTTDTQYF
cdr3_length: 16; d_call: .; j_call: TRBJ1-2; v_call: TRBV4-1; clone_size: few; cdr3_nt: TGCGCCAGCAGCCGGGGGAGGAGCCTAACGGGCTATGGCTACACCTTC; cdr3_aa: CASSRGRSLTGYGYTF
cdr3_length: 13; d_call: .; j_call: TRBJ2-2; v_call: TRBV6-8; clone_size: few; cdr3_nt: TGTGCCAGCAGGCGGGACTACACCGGGGAGCTGTTTTTT; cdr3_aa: CASRRDYTGELFF
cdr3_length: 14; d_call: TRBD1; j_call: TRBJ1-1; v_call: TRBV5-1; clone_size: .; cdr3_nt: TGCGCCAGCAGCCCAGGGACAGGGAACACTGAAGCTTTCTTT; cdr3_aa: CASSPGTGNTEAFF
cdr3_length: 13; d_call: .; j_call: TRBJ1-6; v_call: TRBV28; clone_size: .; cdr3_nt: TGTGCCAGCAGTCCTCAGAGTCCTTCACCCCTCCACTTT; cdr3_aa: CASSPQSPSPLHF
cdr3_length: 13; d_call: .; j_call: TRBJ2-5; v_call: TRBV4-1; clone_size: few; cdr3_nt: TGCGCCAGCAAAAACCTCGGGGTAGAGACCCAGTACTTC; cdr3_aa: CASKNLGVETQYF
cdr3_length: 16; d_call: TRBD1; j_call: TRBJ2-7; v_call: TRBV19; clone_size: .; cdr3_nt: TGTGCCAGTAGTTCTAACCCCGGGACAGCCTCCTACGAGCAGTACTTC; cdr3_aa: CASSSNPGTASYEQYF
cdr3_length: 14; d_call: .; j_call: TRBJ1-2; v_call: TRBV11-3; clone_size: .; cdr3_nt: TGTGCCAGCAGCTTAGTTACAGGGTTCGGTGGCTACACCTTC; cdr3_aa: CASSLVTGFGGYTF
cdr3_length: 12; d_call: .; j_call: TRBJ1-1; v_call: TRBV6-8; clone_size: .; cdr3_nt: TGTGCCAGCAGCCAGGACCTCACTGAAGCTTTCTTT; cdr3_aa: CASSQDLTEAFF
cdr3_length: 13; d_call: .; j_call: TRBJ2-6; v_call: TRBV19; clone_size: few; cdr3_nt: TGTGCCAGTAGTATCCCCGAGGCCAACGTCCTGACTTTC; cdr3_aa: CASSIPEANVLTF
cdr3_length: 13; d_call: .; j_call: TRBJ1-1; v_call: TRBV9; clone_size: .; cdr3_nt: TGTGCCAGCAGCGACAATGCGGGAACTGAAGCTTTCTTT; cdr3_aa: CASSDNAGTEAFF
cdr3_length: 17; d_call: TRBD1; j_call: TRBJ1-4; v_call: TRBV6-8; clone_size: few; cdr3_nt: TGTGCCAGCAGTTTCCTCCGACAGGGCCGAGGAAATGAAAAACTGTTTTTT; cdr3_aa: CASSFLRQGRGNEKLFF
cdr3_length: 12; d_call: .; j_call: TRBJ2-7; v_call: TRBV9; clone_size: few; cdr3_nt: TGTGCCAGCAGGGGGCCCCTTGGCGAGCAGTACTTC; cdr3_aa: CASRGPLGEQYF
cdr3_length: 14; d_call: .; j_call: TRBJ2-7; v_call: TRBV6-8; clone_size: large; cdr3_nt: TGTGCCAGCAGTTACAATGTCGGGACCTACGAGCAGTACTTC; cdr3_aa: CASSYNVGTYEQYF
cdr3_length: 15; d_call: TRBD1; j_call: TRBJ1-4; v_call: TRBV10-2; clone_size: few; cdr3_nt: TGCGCCAGCAGCCCAGACAGGGGGCGTAATGAAAAACTGTTTTTT; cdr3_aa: CASSPDRGRNEKLFF
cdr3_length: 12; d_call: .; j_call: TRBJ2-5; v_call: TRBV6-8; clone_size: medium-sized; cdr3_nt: TGTGCCAGCAGTTACCGGGGGGAGACCCAGTACTTC; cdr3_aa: CASSYRGETQYF
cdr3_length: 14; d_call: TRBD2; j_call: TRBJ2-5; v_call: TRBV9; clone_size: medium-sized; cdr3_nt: TGTGCCAGCAGCGGTAGCGGGGGATTGGAGACCCAGTACTTC; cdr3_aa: CASSGSGGLETQYF
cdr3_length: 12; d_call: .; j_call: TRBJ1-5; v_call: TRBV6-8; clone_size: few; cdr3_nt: TGTGCCAGCAGTTACTCAGATCAGCCCCAGCATTTT; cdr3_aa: CASSYSDQPQHF
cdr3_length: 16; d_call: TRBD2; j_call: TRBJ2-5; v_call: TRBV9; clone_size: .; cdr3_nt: TGTGCCAGCAGCGTGGCAAGCGGGGGAGGAGGGGAGACCCAGTACTTC; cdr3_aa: CASSVASGGGGETQYF
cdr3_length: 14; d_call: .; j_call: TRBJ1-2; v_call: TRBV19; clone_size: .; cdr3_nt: TGTGCCAGTAGTGAAAGGACGGCATTGATGGGCTACACCTTC; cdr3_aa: CASSERTALMGYTF
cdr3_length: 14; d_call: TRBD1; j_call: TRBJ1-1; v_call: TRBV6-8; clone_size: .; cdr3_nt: TGTGCCAGCAGTGCCGGGACAGGGTTCACTGAAGCTTTCTTT; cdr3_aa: CASSAGTGFTEAFF
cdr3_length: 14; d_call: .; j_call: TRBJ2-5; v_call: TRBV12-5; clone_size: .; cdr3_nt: TGTGCTAGTGGTTTGGGCGGGCTCAGAGAGACCCAGTACTTC; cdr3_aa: CASGLGGLRETQYF
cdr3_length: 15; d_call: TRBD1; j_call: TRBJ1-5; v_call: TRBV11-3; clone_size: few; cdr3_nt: TGTGCCAGCAGCTTCGACAGGGGCGGCAATCAGCCCCAGCATTTT; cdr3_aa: CASSFDRGGNQPQHF
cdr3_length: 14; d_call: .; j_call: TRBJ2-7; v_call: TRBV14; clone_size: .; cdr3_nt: TGTGCCAGCAGCCAAGCTCTCTTGACCGGGGAGCAGTACTTC; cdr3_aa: CASSQALLTGEQYF
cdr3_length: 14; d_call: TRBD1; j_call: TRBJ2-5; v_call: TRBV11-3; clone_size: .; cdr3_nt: TGTGCCAGCTGGCGACAGGGGTGGCAAGAGACCCAGTACTTC; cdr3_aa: CASWRQGWQETQYF
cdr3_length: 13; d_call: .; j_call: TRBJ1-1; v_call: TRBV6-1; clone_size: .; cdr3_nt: TGTGCCAGCAGTGAAGAAGAGACGGGGGAAGCTTTCTTT; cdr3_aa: CASSEEETGEAFF
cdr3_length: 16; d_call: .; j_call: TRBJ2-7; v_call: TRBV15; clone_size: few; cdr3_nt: TGTGCCACCAGCAGGGCGCCGAGCGGGTCGCAGTACGAGCAGTACTTC; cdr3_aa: CATSRAPSGSQYEQYF
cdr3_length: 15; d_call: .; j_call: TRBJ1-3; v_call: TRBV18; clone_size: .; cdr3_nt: TGTGCCAGCTCACCCGCGGAAGCGGGAGGAAACACCATATATTTT; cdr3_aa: CASSPAEAGGNTIYF
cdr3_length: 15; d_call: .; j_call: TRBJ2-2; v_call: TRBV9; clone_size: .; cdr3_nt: TGTGCCAGCAGCGTAGGTGAGGGGTGGGCCGGGGAGCTGTTTTTT; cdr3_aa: CASSVGEGWAGELFF
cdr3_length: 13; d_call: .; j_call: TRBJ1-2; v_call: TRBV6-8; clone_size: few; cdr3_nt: TGTGCCAGCAGTTCGATAAGGAACTATGGCTACACCTTC; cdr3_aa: CASSSIRNYGYTF
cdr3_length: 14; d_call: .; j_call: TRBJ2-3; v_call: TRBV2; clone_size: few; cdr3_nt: TGTGCCAGCAGCGTAGGCGTCGGCACAGATACGCAGTATTTT; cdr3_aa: CASSVGVGTDTQYF
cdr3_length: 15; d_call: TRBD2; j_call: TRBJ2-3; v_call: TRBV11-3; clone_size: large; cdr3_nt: TGTGCCAGCAGCCCCGGACTAGCGGACACAGATACGCAGTATTTT; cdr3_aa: CASSPGLADTDTQYF
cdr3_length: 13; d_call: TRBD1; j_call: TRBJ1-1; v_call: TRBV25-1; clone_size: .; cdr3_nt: TGTGCCAGCAGTGTAGGGGGCTGGACTGAAGCTTTCTTT; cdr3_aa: CASSVGGWTEAFF